This T cell receptor beta chain was found in a study of identical twins. With V trimmed by 5 bases and J by 8 bases, 8 bases remained unmatched. The length of the CDR3 is 13 residues. Details on this clonotype: As yet, its antigen is unknown.

TCRdb independently ran MiXCR on the 5' RACE reads; one entry per CDR3 protein. The data contain 700,000 to 950,000 distinct CDR3 sequences, roughly 12% of them singletons. Points from the study as a whole: Excess sharing by twins proved weaker in beta out-of-frame sequences. Zero-insertion analyses might be partly confounded by invariant T cells like MAIT and iNKT.

This sample also appeared in a second study, on yellow fever vaccine responses in identical twins.

The clonotype comes from a woman aged 18-29 years in good health. The sequenced sample was PBMCs. The chain employs TRBV12-3 or TRBV12-4 and TRBJ1-2, with TRBD1 matching 7 bases. This CDR3 is CASSPDRVNGYTF. The CDR3 DNA reads as TGTGCCAGCAGTCCTGACAGGGTGAACGGCTACACCTTC.